This TCR beta chain was retrieved from a study of monozygotic twins with inflammatory bowel disease. TCRdb reworked the 5' RACE reads into one entry per CDR3 protein, no DNA. The sample holds around 380,000 distinct CDR3 sequences. CDR3 length: 15 amino acids. Germline assignment: CDR1 SEHNR and CDR2 FQNEAQ (reference sequence). The TCR was taken from a human donor with ulcerative colitis or Crohn's disease, or a healthy co-twin of an affected twin (not recorded which). The source material was blood. V is TRBV7-9 and J is TRBJ2-5; TCRdb calls TRBD1, which cannot be checked without DNA. The CDR3 sequence is CASSQGASGRETQYF.